At least ten counts were recorded for the clone carrying this T cell receptor beta chain. What it recognizes is unknown. V dropped 6 bases and J dropped 3 bases, with 18 bases sitting between them. This CDR3 has 15 amino acids. Germline V gene lookup returns CDR1 DFQATT and CDR2 SNEGSKA (reference sequence). The sample comes from a study of metastatic and nonmetastatic thyroid tumors. Whole-study context: Repertoires of blood and of tissue (tumor or nodule) from malignant and benign thyroid patients were compared.

There were no patients who had received any treatment before thyroid surgery. Study-level points and caveats: According to reports, the diversity of TCR beta was significantly higher in malignant thyroid tumors than in benign nodules, and this held in both blood and tumor samples.

Per the original methods: It was from CDR3 differences across clinicopathological groups that a distant-metastasis classifier for papillary thyroid cancer was built. TCRdb re-called the PCR reads through MiXCR. TCRdb's processing, not the study's, gives the V and J calls here. Of tens of thousands of clones listed, 16% were seen once; the top ten hold 3% to 4%. The chain is built from TRBV20-1 and TRBJ1-3; D remains unclear. The receptor's source is a female donor with papillary thyroid cancer or a benign thyroid nodule (not recorded which). Some clones in this sample may be carry-over from other donors' samples. The specimen sequenced was blood. The CDR3 DNA sequence: TGCAGTGCGAGAACCGGGCCCAAGGGTGGAAACACCATATATTTT. Translation gives CSARTGPKGGNTIYF.